This T cell receptor beta chain was captured by sequencing in a study of vaccination effects on CD4 cells after COVID-19. Sequencing in the ViraFEST assay came after antigen-specific CD4+ T cells had been expanded with viral peptide pools, which were used to stimulate PBMC. Having been cultured for about ten days, the cells underwent CD4+ T cell isolation. The participants, recipients of two vaccine doses, got either BNT162b2 or mRNA-1273. Here immunoSEQ multiplex PCR was the method, and the copy in TCRdb shows in-frame clones only, minus some. Of 70,000 to 95,000 clones listed, more than 60% are singletons. This CDR3 has 14 residues. Trimming took 2 bases from V and 4 from J, leaving 9 bases between them. Germline V gives CDR1 SGHRS, CDR2 YFSETQ. Concerning this clone itself: Its antigen is currently unknown.

The chain couples TRBV5-1 to TRBJ1-4; no definite D call. This receptor was obtained from a human donor who received a COVID-19 vaccine. The sequenced sample was CD4+ T cells from PBMCs cultured with HCoV-OC43 spike peptides, obtained after COVID-19 vaccination. Documented subset: HCoV-OC43 spike overlapping peptide pool stimulation. The CDR3 coding sequence is TGCGCCAGCAGCTTCGACATGGGTAATGAAAAACTGTTTTTT. Encoded protein: CASSFDMGNEKLFF.